This T cell receptor beta chain was captured in a study of shared clonotypes between healthy human individuals. Libraries were prepared by immunoSEQ multiplex PCR; TCRdb keeps only in-frame clonotypes and omits some of them. The sample consists of hundreds of thousands of clones, just under 97% of them appearing once. There are 17 residues in the CDR3. Germline CDR1 SEHNR, CDR2 FQNEAQ (reference sequence). With V trimmed by 1 base and J by 4 bases, 11 bases remained unmatched. Naive CD8 cells comprised CD45RO-negative, CCR7-positively selected cells, excluding terminally differentiated effector memory CD45RA+ cells. Donors included only healthy HIV-negative adults lacking recent acute infections or vaccinations.

The clonotype originates from a woman between 25 and 40 years old in good health. The specimen was naive CD8+ T cells sorted from blood. This chain links TRBV7-9 with TRBJ2-7; 9 nucleotides line up with TRBD1. The CDR3 region has the DNA TGTGCCAGCAGCTTAGGAGAGGTACAGGGGGCGGCGTACGAGCAGTACTTC. This codes for CASSLGEVQGAAYEQYF.